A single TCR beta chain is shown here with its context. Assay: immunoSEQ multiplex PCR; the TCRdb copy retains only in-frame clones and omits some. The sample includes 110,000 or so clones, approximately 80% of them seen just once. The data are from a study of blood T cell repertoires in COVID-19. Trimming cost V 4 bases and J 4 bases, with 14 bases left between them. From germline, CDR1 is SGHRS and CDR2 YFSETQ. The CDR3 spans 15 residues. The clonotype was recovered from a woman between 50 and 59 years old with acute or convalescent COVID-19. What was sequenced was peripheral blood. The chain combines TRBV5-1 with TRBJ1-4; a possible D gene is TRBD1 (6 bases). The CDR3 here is CASSGGHSLNEKLFF. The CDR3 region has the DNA TGCGCCAGCAGCGGGGGACACAGCCTTAATGAAAAACTGTTTTTT.